A single sample is the source of the 30 T cell receptor beta chains below, sequenced in a study of blood T cell repertoires in COVID-19. Produced via immunoSEQ multiplex PCR; TCRdb's table is partial and in-frame only. The sample lists 300,000 to 350,000 clones; roughly 87% were seen once. The sample comprised PBMCs or T cells enriched from blood (not recorded which). The receptors were gathered from a young woman who had recovered from COVID-19.

The gene calls are TRBV2 and TRBJ2-2, with D possibly matching TRBD1 (5 bases). Germline V lookup: CDR1 SNHLY, CDR2 FYNNEI. The V end was cut by 6 bases, the J end by 0 bases, with 14 bases between. CDR3 length equals 16 residues. CDR3 loop: CASRDNLYANTGELFF. DNA of the CDR3: TGTGCCAGCAGGGACAACCTATACGCGAACACCGGGGAGCTGTTTTTT. Full variable domain (remainder filled in from reference TRBV2 and TRBJ2-2): EPEVTQTPSHQVTQMGQEVILRCVPISNHLYFYWYRQILGQKVEFLVSFYNNEISEKSEIFDDQFSVERPDGSNFTLKIRSTKLEDSAMYFCASRDNLYANTGELFFGEGSRLTVL.

The J gene is TRBJ1-3, the V gene TRBV9; no definite D call. This CDR3 is built from 11 residues. The V and J ends lost 3 bases and 7 bases respectively, with 5 bases between them. Per germline, CDR1 SGDLS and CDR2 YYNGEE. CDR3 protein: CASSASNTIYF. DNA of the CDR3: TGTGCCAGCAGCGCTTCTAACACCATATATTTT.

The J gene is TRBJ2-2, the V gene TRBV7-6; TRBD1 is a possible D gene (6 bases). The ends were cut back, 1 base at V and 4 bases at J, with 10 bases in the middle. This CDR3 contains 15 residues. Germline CDR1 reads SGHVS; CDR2 reads FNYEAQ. CDR3: CASSLGTDTTGELFF. As DNA, the CDR3 is TGTGCCAGCAGCTTAGGGACAGACACCACCGGGGAGCTGTTTTTT.

This chain connects TRBV5-1 to TRBJ1-2; D gene unclear. Trimming left V 4 bases short and J 5 bases short, with 12 bases between. CDR3 length equals 13 residues. Germline V gene lookup returns CDR1 SGHRS and CDR2 YFSETQ. The chain's CDR3 is CASSPPVQYGYTF. The CDR3 DNA reads as TGCGCCAGCAGCCCACCTGTACAATATGGCTACACCTTC.

This chain connects TRBV27 to TRBJ2-6, with D possibly TRBD1 on 5 matching bases. Germline loops: CDR1 MNHEY, CDR2 SMNVEV (reference sequence). The CDR3 is made up of 16 amino acids. V lost 3 bases, J lost 4 bases, and 13 bases lay in between. The CDR3 loop is CASSFYSGHGANVLTF. DNA of the CDR3: TGTGCCAGCAGTTTTTATTCAGGGCACGGGGCCAACGTCCTGACTTTC.

The V call is TRBV27, the J call TRBJ1-5; D remains ambiguous. Trimming removed 5 bases at V and 1 base at J, with 12 bases between. The germline gives CDR1 MNHEY, CDR2 SMNVEV (reference sequence). CDR3 length: 15 amino acids. CDR3 region: CASSLWAGSNQPQHF. The CDR3 nucleotides are TGTGCCAGCAGTCTGTGGGCGGGGAGCAATCAGCCCCAGCATTTT.

The chain recombines TRBV19 with TRBJ1-5; possibly TRBD1 for D (6 bases). The CDR3 runs to 13 residues. Looked up from germline, CDR1 is LNHDA and CDR2 is SQIVND (reference sequence). The ends were cut back, 11 bases at V and 5 bases at J, with 16 bases in the middle. CDR3 nucleotide sequence: TGTGCCGCCGCGGACAGCCGATATCAGCCCCAGCATTTT. It yields the protein CAAADSRYQPQHF.

This clone has just a few counts. This chain uses TRBV27 with TRBJ2-3, with D unresolved. CDR3 length: 14 residues. The germline V gene has CDR1 MNHEY and CDR2 SMNVEV (reference sequence). The V end lost 2 bases, the J end lost 0 bases, and 6 bases lay between the germline ends. The CDR3: CASSLVTSTDTQYF. The CDR3 DNA sequence: TGTGCCAGCAGTTTAGTGACAAGCACAGATACGCAGTATTTT.

CDR3: CASSQRDRGSDAREAFF. The CDR3 DNA reads TGTGCCAGCAGCCAACGGGACAGGGGCTCCGATGCCCGGGAAGCTTTCTTT. The chain joins TRBV4-2 to TRBJ1-1; 10 bases are shared with TRBD1. This CDR3 contains 17 residues. Germline lookup yields CDR1 LGHNA and CDR2 YNFKEQ. The V gene end was trimmed by 2 bases and the J gene end by 8 bases; junction bases not matched to a gene: 14.

CDR3 nucleotide sequence: TGTGCCAGCAGTTACTCGATCCCGGGGAGGCACGAAAAACTGTTTTTT. Protein sequence: CASSYSIPGRHEKLFF. The V call is TRBV6-5, the J call TRBJ1-4; D remains unclear. Per germline, CDR1 MNHEY and CDR2 SVGAGI. Deletions cut 0 bases from V and 8 bases from J, with 16 bases between. This CDR3 is 16 amino acids long.

The chain uses TRBV4-3 and TRBJ2-7; the match to TRBD2 covers 12 bases. Germline CDR1 LGHNA, CDR2 YSLEER. The CDR3 totals 18 residues. V lost 0 bases to trimming and J lost 2 bases; unmatched junction nucleotides: 8. CDR3 nucleotides: TGCGCCAGCAGCCAAGATCTTACTAGCGGGGGGATTACCTACGAGCAGTACTTC. It translates to CASSQDLTSGGITYEQYF.

J is TRBJ2-5 and V is TRBV24-1, with 7 bases lining up with TRBD1. This CDR3 is 17 amino acids long. Germline values: CDR1 KGHDR, CDR2 SFDVKD. Trimming took 5 bases from V and 3 from J; bases not matched to a gene: 14. The CDR3 sequence is CATSGRTGHSDKETQYF. The CDR3 bases are TGTGCCACCAGTGGAAGGACAGGACATTCAGATAAAGAGACCCAGTACTTC.

CDR3 in amino acids: CASSLGGGAADTQYF. CDR3 sequence (DNA): TGTGCCAGCAGCTTGGGAGGGGGGGCCGCAGATACGCAGTATTTT. V is TRBV5-4 and J is TRBJ2-3, with D possibly TRBD2 on 7 matching bases. The CDR3 totals 15 residues. Trimming took off 0 bases at V and 4 bases at J, with 12 bases between the two ends. Per germline, CDR1 SGHNT and CDR2 YYREEE (reference sequence). Combining the CDR3 with reference TRBV5-4 and TRBJ2-3 gives the whole variable domain ETGVTQSPTHLIKTRGQQVTLRCSSQSGHNTVSWYQQALGQGPQFIFQYYREEENGRGNFPPRFSGLQFPNYSSELNVNALELDDSALYLCASSLGGGAADTQYFGPGTRLTVL.

The genes are TRBV6-2 or TRBV6-3 and TRBJ2-7; no clear D gene. The germline V gene encodes CDR1 MNHEY and CDR2 SVGEGT. V lost 7 bases and J lost 1, with 14 bases in between. This CDR3 spans 14 amino acids. Written as DNA, the CDR3 is TGTGCCAGCACCCCGCCCGACGGGTCCTACGAGCAGTACTTC. Its translation is CASTPPDGSYEQYF.

The gene calls are TRBV20-1 and TRBJ2-3; 10 positions match TRBD2. The CDR3 sequence is 17 residues long. Germline V gives CDR1 DFQATT, CDR2 SNEGSKA (reference sequence). J gave up 0 bases and V 3 bases, and 9 bases lay outside the gene matches. CDR3 in amino acids: CSASRASGRWSTDTQYF. The CDR3 DNA is TGCAGTGCTAGTCGGGCTAGCGGGAGATGGAGCACAGATACGCAGTATTTT.

The chain uses TRBV27 and TRBJ2-1; 14 nucleotides align to TRBD2. V dropped 5 bases and J dropped 8; count of bases not matched to a gene: 11. CDR1 and CDR2 from the germline V gene are MNHEY and SMNVEV (reference sequence). CDR3 size: 17 residues. The CDR3 is CASSPYRLAGGGDEQFF. CDR3 DNA: TGTGCCAGCAGTCCCTACCGACTAGCGGGAGGGGGTGATGAGCAGTTCTTC.

V is TRBV5-6 and J is TRBJ1-2, with TRBD1 as a possible D gene (6 bases). The CDR3 sequence is 16 residues long. Germline V lookup: CDR1 SGHDT, CDR2 YYEEEE. Trimming took off 3 bases at V and 1 base at J, with 16 bases between the two ends. CDR3 coding DNA: TGTGCCAGCAGCTCCAATACAGGGATGTATAACTATGGCTACACCTTC. As protein: CASSSNTGMYNYGYTF.

The chain links TRBV18 to TRBJ2-5; TRBD1 matches at 8 bases. Trimming cost V 1 base and J 4 bases; bases outside gene matches: 8. This CDR3 has 16 amino acids. In germline, CDR1 is KGHSH, CDR2 LQKENI. CDR3 DNA: TGTGCCAGCTCACCACGACAGGGGCTGGGAGTAGAGACCCAGTACTTC. This sequence encodes CASSPRQGLGVETQYF.

This clone was counted a few times. The chain links TRBV7-9 to TRBJ2-3; TRBD2 might be the D (5 bases). V was trimmed by 3 bases and J by 6 bases, leaving 19 bases between them. Germline V gene lookup returns CDR1 SEHNR and CDR2 FQNEAQ (reference sequence). The CDR3 totals 16 residues. Here the CDR3 DNA reads TGTGCCAGCAGCTTGGGAACTAGGCGGTTGGGGGATACGCAGTATTTT. Translated, it gives CASSLGTRRLGDTQYF. The whole variable domain, remainder taken from reference TRBV7-9 and TRBJ2-3, is DTGVSQNPRHKITKRGQNVTFRCDPISEHNRLYWYRQTLGQGPEFLTYFQNEAQLEKSRLLSDRFSAERPKGSFSTLEIQRTEQGDSAMYLCASSLGTRRLGDTQYFGPGTRLTVL.

The chain is built from TRBV25-1 and TRBJ2-4; D gene uncertain. Germline values: CDR1 MGHDK, CDR2 SYGVNS. V lost 0 bases to trimming and J lost 0 bases, with 12 bases between them. This CDR3 contains 17 residues. In DNA form, the CDR3 reads TGTGCCAGCAGTGAATATCGTCCGAGTTTAGCCAAAAACATTCAGTACTTC. The encoded protein is CASSEYRPSLAKNIQYF.

The rearrangement uses TRBV27 and TRBJ2-1, with 9 bases identical to TRBD1. Per the germline V gene, CDR1 is MNHEY and CDR2 is SMNVEV (reference sequence). This CDR3 is built from 16 residues. Trimming at V came to 6 bases and at J to 4 bases, leaving 10 bases not matched to a gene. Here the CDR3 DNA reads TGTGCCAGCAGCTTAAACGGACAGGGGTTTTACAATGAGCAGTTCTTC. As protein: CASSLNGQGFYNEQFF.

Points on this clone: The same CDR3 can be traced to other DNA sequences in this sample. The rearrangement uses TRBV7-9 and TRBJ2-7; 7 bases match TRBD1. Germline values: CDR1 SEHNR, CDR2 FQNEAQ (reference sequence). Germline trimming cut 2 bases from V and 2 bases from J; bases unmatched to any gene: 0. The CDR3 spans 13 residues. CDR3 in amino acids: CASSLQGAYEQYF. The CDR3 DNA follows: TGTGCCAGCAGCTTACAGGGGGCCTACGAGCAGTACTTC.

The chain is built from TRBV3-1 (or the pseudogene TRBV3-2) and TRBJ1-5, with TRBD1 matching over 10 bases. The germline CDR1 and CDR2 sequences are LGHDT and YNNKEL (reference sequence). The CDR3 has 13 amino acids. The ends lost 9 bases at V and 11 bases at J; junction bases unmatched: 10. In DNA, the CDR3 is TGTGCCAGTTCCCGGGACAGGGGAGGGTCCCAGCATTTT. Translating it yields CASSRDRGGSQHF.

This chain joins TRBV5-1 and TRBJ2-2; TRBD2 matches 9 bases. The trim removed 6 bases at V and 6 bases at J, leaving 15 bases unmatched. CDR3 length equals 17 residues. Germline CDR1 SGHRS, CDR2 YFSETQ. CDR3 amino acids: CASTPRAGGPGAGELFF. The CDR3 DNA is TGCGCCAGCACCCCGAGGGCGGGAGGGCCTGGGGCCGGGGAGCTGTTTTTT.

The chain links TRBV24-1 to TRBJ2-3, with 7 bases aligning to TRBD2. The CDR3 is 18 amino acids. CDR1 and CDR2 from the germline V gene are KGHDR and SFDVKD. Unmatched junction bases numbered 10, after V lost 2 bases and J lost 0 bases. Written as DNA, the CDR3 is TGTGCCACCAGTGATTCGGCGACTAGCATATATAGCACAGATACGCAGTATTTT. Its protein product is CATSDSATSIYSTDTQYF.

The gene calls are TRBV11-3 and TRBJ2-3; D not resolved. CDR3 length: 13 residues. Per the germline V gene, CDR1 is SGHNT and CDR2 is YENEEA. Trimming stripped 1 base from V and 2 bases from J, with 4 bases between. The CDR3 sequence is CASSLGITDTQYF. The CDR3 DNA reads as TGTGCCAGCAGCTTAGGTATCACAGATACGCAGTATTTT.

The chain is built from TRBV5-1 and TRBJ2-2, with 11 bases fitting TRBD2. V was clipped by 4 bases and J by 7 bases; unmatched bases: 6. Germline V gene data show CDR1 as SGHRS and CDR2 as YFSETQ. The CDR3 sequence is 15 residues long. This chain's CDR3 is CASSPGLAGGGELFF. The CDR3 region has the DNA TGCGCCAGCAGCCCGGGGCTAGCGGGAGGCGGGGAGCTGTTTTTT.

The chain is built from TRBV6-2 or TRBV6-3 and TRBJ1-1, with 7 bases that match TRBD1. The V gene end was trimmed by 3 bases and the J gene end by 7 bases; junction bases not matched to a gene: 5. This CDR3 has 13 residues. Germline assignment: CDR1 MNHEY and CDR2 SVGEGT. CDR3 loop: CASSYTYRGEAFF. In DNA form, the CDR3 reads TGTGCCAGCAGTTATACCTACAGGGGTGAAGCTTTCTTT.

The V and J genes are TRBV7-2 and TRBJ2-1, with 8 bases aligning to TRBD1. There are 15 residues in the CDR3. Germline V CDR1 and CDR2: SGHTA, FQGNSA. After removal of 1 base from V and 4 bases from J, the junction contained 3 bases not matched to a gene. DNA of the CDR3: TGTGCCAGCAGCTTAGGGACAGGGTCTTACAATGAGCAGTTCTTC. Translating gives CASSLGTGSYNEQFF.

V usage is TRBV4-3 and J usage is TRBJ1-5; 10 positions agree with TRBD1. The length of the CDR3 is 16 residues. J was trimmed by 3 bases and V by 1 base; bases with no gene match: 3. Germline loops: CDR1 LGHNA, CDR2 YSLEER. CDR3 sequence (DNA): TGCGCCAGCAGCCAAGGGACAGGGGGTAACAATCAGCCCCAGCATTTT. Translating gives CASSQGTGGNNQPQHF.